The clone carrying this T cell receptor (beta chain) was detected only a few times. What it binds is unknown. Germline V lookup: CDR1 SQVTM, CDR2 ANQGSEA. The CDR3 is 15 amino acids. Trimming stripped 6 bases from V and 7 bases from J, with 22 bases between. TCRdb analysed the reads with MiXCR anew, one entry per CDR3 protein. This repertoire shows more than 400,000 distinct CDR3 sequences, less than 30% found once; its top ten account for about 13%. The data originate from a study of T cell repertoires in cytomegalovirus infection. Study-wide background: Shared public TCR beta signatures pointed to both CMV infection and a matching HLA type.

Study outcomes and limitations: Cumulative frequency of public TCR beta families picked out carriers of CMV plus the relevant HLA. Predominance within the ex vivo response was attributable to HLA-C-restricted CMV-specific TCR beta clonotypes.

The sample consisted of PBMCs. The TCR comes from a human donor in good health (CMV status not recorded). Some clones in this sample may be carry-over from other donors' samples. The chain couples TRBV29-1 to TRBJ2-1, with D tentatively TRBD1 or TRBD2 (5 bases each). The chain's CDR3 is CSVGDRGLSRNEQFF. In DNA form, the CDR3 reads TGCAGCGTGGGGGATCGGGGATTGTCACGGAATGAGCAGTTCTTC.